This T cell receptor (beta chain) was captured by sequencing in a study of control samples from healthy donors and cancer patients. Only in-frame clones appear in the TCRdb table, and some are missing; sequencing was by immunoSEQ multiplex PCR. The data show around 200,000 clones, around 94% seen once. This clone was picked up one time. Input material: blood. The receptor comes from a man over 45 in good health.

CDR3 amino acids: CASSPPRESAEAFF. The CDR3 nucleotides are TGTGCCAGCAGCCCACCCCGGGAATCGGCTGAAGCTTTCTTT. V usage is TRBV7-9 and J usage is TRBJ1-1, with D hard to call. The V end lost 5 bases, the J end lost 6 bases, and 16 bases lay between the germline ends. The germline gives CDR1 SEHNR, CDR2 FQNEAQ (reference sequence). This CDR3 comprises 14 residues.